This T cell receptor beta chain is drawn from a study of control samples from healthy donors and cancer patients. Trimming cost V 3 bases and J 6 bases; bases outside gene matches: 10. Germline V gene data show CDR1 as MNHNS and CDR2 as SASEGT. This CDR3 is 15 amino acids long. The method was immunoSEQ multiplex PCR; TCRdb's version includes in-frame clones alone and lacks a portion of them. The sample consists of about 120,000 clones, approximately 92% of them appearing once. The sample was PBMCs. This receptor was identified in a man of 80 years or more with head and neck cancer. This chain connects TRBV6-1 to TRBJ1-1; 7 bases align to TRBD1. The CDR3 spells CASSESYDRAAEAFF. CDR3 nucleotides: TGTGCCAGCAGTGAGAGTTACGACAGGGCTGCTGAAGCTTTCTTT.